The next 5 T cell receptor beta chains were all read from a single sample in a study of blood T cell repertoires in COVID-19. This table comes from immunoSEQ multiplex PCR, and its TCRdb copy is limited to in-frame clones, with some not included. The sample contains about 95,000 clones, 89% of which appear only once. Material for sequencing was peripheral blood. Receptors originate from a man in his sixties with COVID-19, enrolled during active disease.

The J gene is TRBJ1-1, the V gene TRBV5-1; 10 nucleotides match TRBD1. CDR3 length: 16 residues. J lost 6 bases, V lost 4 bases, and 12 bases had no gene match. Germline assignment: CDR1 SGHRS and CDR2 YFSETQ. Here the CDR3 reads CASSLTGQGWDAEAFF. DNA for the CDR3: TGCGCCAGCAGCCTTACGGGACAGGGGTGGGACGCTGAAGCTTTCTTT.

The chain is built from TRBV27 and TRBJ2-2, with TRBD1 as a possible D gene (6 bases). This CDR3 region has 17 residues. V gave up 1 base and J gave up 6 bases, with 18 bases separating them. Germline CDR1 and CDR2: MNHEY and SMNVEV (reference sequence). The CDR3 is CASSLYFRQGKPGELFF. CDR3 DNA sequence: TGTGCCAGCAGTTTATATTTTAGGCAGGGGAAACCCGGGGAGCTGTTTTTT.

V is TRBV7-2 and J is TRBJ1-3; perhaps TRBD1 as D (5 bases). V lost 10 bases to trimming and J lost 1 base, with 11 bases between them. The CDR3 is 13 residues long. Germline lookup yields CDR1 SGHTA and CDR2 FQGNSA. This chain's CDR3 is CATSGRSGNTIYF. In nucleotides, the CDR3 is TGTGCCACCTCAGGGAGGTCTGGAAACACCATATATTTT.

The chain recombines TRBV6-1 with TRBJ2-2, with TRBD2 matching 14 bases. Germline V gene data show CDR1 as MNHNS and CDR2 as SASEGT. The CDR3 is made up of 18 amino acids. V was pared by 3 bases and J by 1 base, with 4 bases of the junction left unmatched. For the CDR3, the DNA is TGTGCCAGCAGTGAGGGACTAGCGGGAGTCGGGAACACCGGGGAGCTGTTTTTT. Its protein product is CASSEGLAGVGNTGELFF.

The V and J genes are TRBV6-1 and TRBJ1-3, with D perhaps matching TRBD1 (5 bases). This CDR3 spans 15 amino acids. The germline V and J ends were trimmed by 6 bases and 2 bases, with 14 bases remaining between them. Germline V gene data show CDR1 as MNHNS and CDR2 as SASEGT. The CDR3 protein is CASSLGGSAGNTIYF. Here the CDR3 DNA reads TGTGCCAGCAGCCTCGGGGGGAGCGCTGGAAACACCATATATTTT.